The rows below give T cell receptor beta chains drawn from one sample of a study of CD8 T cells in ankylosing spondylitis. TCRdb itself ran the 5' RACE reads through MiXCR, one entry per CDR3 protein. Of about 64,000 distinct CDR3 sequences detected, 6.2% appear once; the ten largest clones hold approximately 5%. Sequencing was done on a sample of synovial fluid, either unsorted or a sorted T cell fraction (not recorded which). The receptors stem from a male donor with ankylosing spondylitis. Both conserved end residues are part of each CDR3. The D gene is left open where the match is weak. Size values are once, few and many counts, or a class for expanded clones, and some rows have none.

size | J | V | D | CDR3 | DNA
many | TRBJ2-2 | TRBV7-2 | TRBD2 | CASSLAGTSGVNTGELFF | TGTGCCAGCAGCTTAGCCGGGACTAGCGGGGTAAACACCGGGGAGCTGTTTTTT
NA | TRBJ2-6 | TRBV4-3 | NA | CASSPAGSGANVLTF | TGCGCCAGCAGCCCGGCGGGCTCTGGGGCCAACGTCCTGACTTTC
many | TRBJ2-1 | TRBV5-1 | NA | CASSLRWGSYNEQFF | TGCGCCAGCAGCTTAAGGTGGGGCTCCTACAATGAGCAGTTCTTC
NA | TRBJ1-1 | TRBV14 | NA | CASSQRMTAEAFF | TGTGCCAGCAGCCAAAGAATGACAGCTGAAGCTTTCTTT
many | TRBJ2-7 | TRBV11-2 | TRBD1 | CASSADRGSTYEQYF | TGTGCCAGCAGCGCCGACAGGGGTTCGACCTACGAGCAGTACTTC
NA | TRBJ2-1 | TRBV28 | NA | CASSPPLRNNEQFF | TGTGCCAGCAGTCCTCCGCTGAGGAACAATGAGCAGTTCTTC
NA | TRBJ2-1 | TRBV5-1 | NA | CASSPGTEHVREQFF | TGCGCCAGCAGCCCCGGGACGGAACATGTTCGGGAGCAGTTCTTC
few | TRBJ2-3 | TRBV7-3 | NA | CASSFGGPSSTDTQYF | TGTGCCAGCAGCTTTGGTGGTCCGTCTAGCACAGATACGCAGTATTTT
few | TRBJ2-1 | TRBV20-1 | TRBD2 | CSARRLAGTEQFF | TGCAGTGCTAGACGGCTAGCGGGAACTGAGCAGTTCTTC
NA | TRBJ1-5 | TRBV10-2 | TRBD1 | CASSAIRDSNQPQHF | TGCGCCAGCAGTGCCATCCGGGACAGTAATCAGCCCCAGCATTTT
few | TRBJ2-1 | TRBV20-1 | TRBD2 | CRASISGSLGEGGYNEQFF | TGCAGGGCTAGTATAAGCGGGAGTCTTGGAGAGGGAGGGTACAATGAGCAGTTCTTC
many | TRBJ1-5 | TRBV29-1 | TRBD1 | CSAGTGNNQPQHF | TGCAGCGCCGGGACAGGGAATAATCAGCCCCAGCATTTT
many | TRBJ2-3 | TRBV5-1 | NA | CASSHRLTTSSDTQYF | TGCGCCAGCAGCCACCGACTGACTACTTCTTCAGATACGCAGTATTTT
few | TRBJ2-3 | TRBV7-8 | NA | CASSSLVTGITDTQYF | TGTGCCAGCAGCTCCCTTGTTACTGGGATAACAGATACGCAGTATTTT
NA | TRBJ2-1 | TRBV4-3 | NA | CASSQGAVLGYEQFF | TGCGCCAGCAGCCAAGGGGCGGTTCTAGGATATGAGCAGTTCTTC
NA | TRBJ2-3 | TRBV19 | NA | CASSMWLVDPDTQYF | TGTGCCAGTAGTATGTGGCTAGTCGATCCAGATACGCAGTATTTT
many | TRBJ2-2 | TRBV6-5 | NA | CASSYSIRVPNTGELFF | TGTGCCAGCAGTTACTCGATCAGGGTCCCAAACACCGGGGAGCTGTTTTTT
few | TRBJ2-7 | TRBV3-1 | TRBD2 | CASSLGVSSGTSYEQYF | TGTGCCAGCAGCCTTGGGGTGTCCAGCGGGACTTCGTACGAGCAGTACTTC
NA | TRBJ2-1 | TRBV10-3 | NA | CAISDAGRNEQFF | TGTGCCATCAGTGACGCAGGGAGAAATGAGCAGTTCTTC
many | TRBJ2-2 | TRBV3-1 | TRBD1 | CASSPGTVSTGELFF | TGTGCCAGCAGCCCCGGGACAGTAAGCACCGGGGAGCTGTTTTTT
many | TRBJ2-3 | TRBV12-3/TRBV12-4 | NA | CASSLGRRDTQYF | TGTGCCAGCAGTTTAGGGCGCCGGGATACGCAGTATTTT
NA | TRBJ1-1 | TRBV3-1 | NA | CASSHIPGHRLNTEAFF | TGTGCCAGCAGCCATATACCGGGACATCGATTGAACACTGAAGCTTTCTTT
many | TRBJ2-5 | TRBV6-2/TRBV6-3 | NA | CASRDPTPKETQYF | TGTGCCAGCAGAGACCCCACCCCCAAAGAGACCCAGTACTTC
few | TRBJ1-5 | TRBV6-1 | TRBD1 | CASRHSGRGPRNQPQHF | TGTGCCAGCAGGCATAGCGGCAGGGGGCCGCGCAATCAGCCCCAGCATTTT
few | TRBJ2-1 | TRBV5-1 | TRBD2 | CASSFRLAGGHEQFF | TGCGCCAGCAGCTTCAGACTAGCGGGAGGGCATGAGCAGTTCTTC
few | TRBJ2-3 | TRBV5-6 | NA | CASSLALGLRGADTQYF | TGTGCCAGCAGCTTGGCTCTTGGTCTCAGGGGCGCAGATACGCAGTATTTT
many | TRBJ1-2 | TRBV14 | TRBD1 | CASSQKTGADGYTF | TGTGCCAGCAGCCAGAAGACAGGGGCCGATGGCTACACCTTC
many | TRBJ2-1 | TRBV6-1 | TRBD2 | CASLAGGPIDNEQFF | TGTGCCAGTTTAGCGGGAGGGCCGATCGACAATGAGCAGTTCTTC
NA | TRBJ1-5 | TRBV6-5 | TRBD1 | CASSSTGTYQPQHF | TGTGCCAGCAGTTCGACAGGGACGTATCAGCCCCAGCATTTT
few | TRBJ2-1 | TRBV27 | NA | CASPWTLCSYNEQFF | TGTGCCAGCCCCTGGACCCTGTGCTCCTACAATGAGCAGTTCTTC
many | TRBJ1-5 | TRBV20-1 | TRBD1 | CSAHDRAGGQPQHF | TGCAGTGCCCACGACAGGGCCGGAGGTCAGCCCCAGCATTTT
NA | TRBJ2-2 | TRBV19 | NA | CASSMGGGWFANTGELFF | TGTGCCAGTAGTATGGGTGGGGGATGGTTCGCGAACACCGGGGAGCTGTTTTTT
few | TRBJ2-2 | TRBV9 | NA | CASSVVGNVAGELFF | TGTGCCAGCAGCGTAGTAGGGAATGTGGCCGGGGAGCTGTTTTTT
many | TRBJ2-7 | TRBV5-1 | NA | CASSLVSQSYEQYF | TGCGCCAGCAGCTTGGTCTCGCAGTCCTACGAGCAGTACTTC
many | TRBJ2-7 | TRBV20-1 | TRBD1 | CSARGTGTGVDEQYF | TGCAGTGCTAGAGGAACCGGGACAGGGGTCGACGAGCAGTACTTC
few | TRBJ2-7 | TRBV7-9 | TRBD1 | CASSFGTGHTNEQYF | TGTGCCAGCAGCTTCGGGACAGGGCATACTAACGAGCAGTACTTC
NA | TRBJ2-7 | TRBV27 | TRBD1 | CASSLLDRGHEQYF | TGTGCCAGCAGTTTATTGGACAGGGGGCACGAGCAGTACTTC
NA | TRBJ2-1 | TRBV7-9 | TRBD2 | CASSRGVSGGLDEQFF | TGTGCCAGCAGCCGGGGGGTGTCGGGAGGGCTCGATGAGCAGTTCTTC
many | TRBJ2-2 | TRBV7-3 | NA | CASSRPNASATGELFF | TGTGCCAGCAGCAGACCTAATGCTAGCGCCACCGGGGAGCTGTTTTTT
NA | TRBJ1-1 | TRBV28 | NA | CASRRPGNTEAFF | TGTGCCAGCAGGAGGCCGGGGAACACTGAAGCTTTCTTT
many | TRBJ2-7 | TRBV28 | NA | CASRFQPGVSSYEQYF | TGTGCCAGCAGGTTCCAACCGGGAGTATCATCCTACGAGCAGTACTTC
many | TRBJ2-2 | TRBV5-6 | NA | CASSLELMNTGELFF | TGTGCCAGCAGCTTGGAGCTTATGAACACCGGGGAGCTGTTTTTT
many | TRBJ2-5 | TRBV5-6 | NA | CASSLVAEAVETQYF | TGTGCCAGCAGCTTAGTGGCAGAGGCGGTAGAGACCCAGTACTTC
many | TRBJ2-3 | TRBV11-1 | NA | CASSSGTQYF | TGTGCCAGCAGCTCGGGTACGCAGTATTTT
NA | TRBJ2-7 | TRBV7-2 | NA | CASSLGSRPSYEQYF | TGTGCCAGCAGCTTAGGTTCCAGGCCTTCCTACGAGCAGTACTTC
many | TRBJ1-4 | TRBV2 | TRBD1 | CASSEEGAGHEKLFF | TGTGCCAGCAGTGAGGAGGGGGCGGGCCATGAAAAACTGTTTTTT
many | TRBJ2-3 | TRBV11-1 | NA | CASSLGQGSAPLSSDTQYF | TGTGCCAGCAGCTTAGGGCAGGGATCGGCTCCCTTGTCGTCCGATACGCAGTATTTT
many | TRBJ2-7 | TRBV24-1 | NA | CATSDGGYYEQYF | TGTGCCACCAGTGATGGGGGATACTACGAGCAGTACTTC
many | TRBJ1-1 | TRBV12-3/TRBV12-4 | NA | CASSLWDKNTEAFF | TGTGCCAGCAGTCTCTGGGACAAGAACACTGAAGCTTTCTTT
many | TRBJ2-6 | TRBV19 | NA | CASSIVWDGANVLTF | TGTGCCAGTAGTATCGTCTGGGATGGGGCCAACGTCCTGACTTTC
NA | TRBJ2-7 | TRBV6-6 | NA | CASSYDAAYEQYF | TGTGCCAGCAGTTACGACGCCGCCTACGAGCAGTACTTC
NA | TRBJ1-4 | TRBV3-1 | NA | CASSQGKGGYEKLFF | TGTGCCAGCAGCCAAGGGAAGGGGGGATACGAAAAACTGTTTTTT